These 4 T cell receptor beta chains came from one sample sequenced in a study of blood T cell repertoires in COVID-19. Assay used: immunoSEQ multiplex PCR; TCRdb lists only in-frame clones, some missing. Of over 70,000 clones listed, 70% to 80% are singletons. Sequencing was carried out using peripheral blood. The receptor set was obtained from a man in his 70s with COVID-19, enrolled during active disease.

This chain connects TRBV5-4 to TRBJ2-7; 7 nucleotides line up with TRBD2. The trim removed 3 bases at V and 3 bases at J, leaving 9 bases unmatched. Germline CDR1 and CDR2: SGHNT and YYREEE (reference sequence). CDR3 length: 15 amino acids. The DNA of the CDR3 is TGTGCCAGCAGCTCTTCCGGGACTAATTTCTACGAGCAGTACTTC. Translated: CASSSSGTNFYEQYF.

The V and J genes are TRBV28 and TRBJ1-5, with D maybe TRBD1 (5 bases). V was clipped by 5 bases and J by 0 bases, with 11 bases between them. CDR3 size: 15 residues. CDR1 is MDHEN, CDR2 SYDVKM, per germline. The chain's CDR3 is CASSLDRYSNQPQHF. The CDR3 region has the DNA TGTGCCAGCAGTCTCGACAGATATAGCAATCAGCCCCAGCATTTT.

This rearrangement joins TRBV28 to TRBJ1-1, with 8 nucleotides matching TRBD1. V was pared by 4 bases and J by 6 bases, with 10 bases of the junction left unmatched. CDR3 length equals 15 residues. Per germline, CDR1 MDHEN and CDR2 SYDVKM. CDR3 nucleotide sequence: TGTGCCAGCAGTTCTCCCGGGACAGGAGGCGCTGAAGCTTTCTTT. Its translation: CASSSPGTGGAEAFF.

This clone was seen just once. CDR3 sequence: CAWSGAGGQETQYF. CDR3 coding DNA: TGTGCCTGGAGTGGTGCAGGGGGCCAAGAGACCCAGTACTTC. The chain employs TRBV30 and TRBJ2-5; 7 positions agree with TRBD1. Unmatched junction bases numbered 3, after V lost 1 base and J lost 1 base. The CDR3 is made up of 14 amino acids. Germline lookup yields CDR1 GTSNPN and CDR2 SVGIG (reference sequence).